The clone carrying this T cell receptor (beta chain) was seen only a few times. Its antigen is still unknown. MiXCR, run by TCRdb on the 5' RACE reads, gives a single entry per CDR3 protein. The data show a few hundred thousand distinct CDR3 sequences, 9.4% seen once. This CDR3 spans 12 amino acids. Trimming left V 6 bases short and J 5 bases short, with 13 bases between. From germline, CDR1 is SQVTM and CDR2 ANQGSEA. This entry is derived from a study of T-cell memory formation after mild COVID-19. Study-wide results and caveats: SARS-CoV-2 specificity was not confirmed for second-wave clones peaking on day 37.

This TCR derives from a man younger than 30 who had mild COVID-19 (a few samples of this study predate the infection). Cell type and time point are not known. Sequencing used PBMCs or a T cell subset sorted from them (not recorded which). The genes are TRBV29-1 and TRBJ2-5, with D possibly being TRBD1 (7 bases). The CDR3 here is CSVAGGTETQYF. As DNA, the CDR3 is TGCAGCGTGGCAGGGGGGACGGAGACCCAGTACTTC. Looking up the rest from reference TRBV29-1 and TRBJ2-5 gives the full variable domain: SAVISQKPSRDICQRGTSLTIQCQVDSQVTMMFWYRQQPGQSLTLIATANQGSEATYESGFVIDKFPISRPNLTFSTLTVSNMSPEDSSIYLCSVAGGTETQYFGPGTRLLVL.